The text below deals with one T cell receptor beta chain. Its antigen is unidentified. This record comes from a study of cytomegalovirus exposure and HLA in healthy donors. Study in general: The same platform was used for the 120 validation repertoires and the roughly 720 first-cohort repertoires, a later analysis reported. Study-level results: The classifier reportedly diagnosed cytomegalovirus status with high sensitivity and specificity. Confirmation was obtained in vitro that a few CMV-associated chains are specific for CMV antigens. A later analysis found first-cohort TCR clusters tended to co-occur in the 90 to 150 validation repertoires.

The CDR3 spans 15 residues. Trimming shortened V by 1 base and J by 2 bases, and 11 bases separated the two germline ends. The germline V gene encodes CDR1 SGHRS and CDR2 YFSETQ. Here immunoSEQ multiplex PCR was the method, and the copy in TCRdb shows in-frame clones only, minus some. The sample includes more than 200,000 clones, about 90% seen only once; the top ten take approximately 12%. This TCR was recovered from a man in his late teens or twenties in good health and CMV-seropositive. The material sequenced was PBMCs. This chain uses TRBV5-1 with TRBJ2-3, with D possibly TRBD2 on 5 matching bases. DNA of the CDR3: TGCGCCAGCAGCTTGAGCGTGGGAGACACAGATACGCAGTATTTT. As protein: CASSLSVGDTDTQYF.